This T cell receptor (beta chain) was sequenced during a study of blood T cell repertoires in COVID-19. The CDR3 is 15 residues long. The V segment lost 4 bases and the J segment 6 bases; nucleotides outside the gene matches: 9. Germline V gene lookup returns CDR1 MGHRA and CDR2 YSYEKL. Only in-frame clones appear in the TCRdb table, and some are missing; sequencing was by immunoSEQ multiplex PCR. The sample consists of around 92,000 clones, 80% to 90% of them appearing once. This clonotype originated in a woman older than 75 with active COVID-19. J is TRBJ2-7 and V is TRBV4-1; 10 positions agree with TRBD1. The sample consisted of peripheral blood. The CDR3 reads CASSLGRDRGSEQYF. The CDR3, as DNA: TGCGCCAGCAGCCTCGGCCGGGACAGGGGAAGCGAGCAGTACTTC.